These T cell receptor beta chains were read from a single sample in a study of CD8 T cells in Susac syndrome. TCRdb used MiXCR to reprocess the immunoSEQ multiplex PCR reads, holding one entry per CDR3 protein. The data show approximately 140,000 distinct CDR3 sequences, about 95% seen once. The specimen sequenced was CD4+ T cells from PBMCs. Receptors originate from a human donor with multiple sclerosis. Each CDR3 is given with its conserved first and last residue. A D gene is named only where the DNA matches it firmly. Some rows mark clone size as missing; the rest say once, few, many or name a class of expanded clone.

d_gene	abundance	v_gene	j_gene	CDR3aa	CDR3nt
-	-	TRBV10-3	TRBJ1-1	CAISAEPSGEAFF	TGTGCCATCAGCGCGGAGCCAAGCGGTGAAGCTTTCTTT
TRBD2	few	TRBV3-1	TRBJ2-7	CASSRGLAGPYEQYF	TGTGCCAGCAGCCGCGGACTAGCGGGGCCCTACGAGCAGTACTTC
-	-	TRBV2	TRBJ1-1	CASCGQGKAFF	TGTGCCAGCTGCGGCCAGGGGAAAGCTTTCTTT
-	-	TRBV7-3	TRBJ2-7	CASSPGSDQHYEQYF	TGTGCCAGCAGCCCAGGATCTGACCAACACTACGAGCAGTACTTC
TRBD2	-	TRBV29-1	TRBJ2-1	CSAHNSGRGSYNEQFF	TGCAGCGCCCACAATAGCGGGAGGGGTTCCTACAATGAGCAGTTCTTC
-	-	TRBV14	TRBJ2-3	CASSQDRGRLTDTQYF	TGTGCCAGCAGCCAAGATAGGGGCAGACTCACAGATACGCAGTATTTT
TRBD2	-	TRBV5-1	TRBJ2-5	CASLFRGGSQETQYF	TGCGCCAGCCTCTTCCGGGGCGGGAGTCAAGAGACCCAGTACTTC
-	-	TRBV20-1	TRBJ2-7	CSARDSVGSSEQYF	TGCAGTGCTAGAGATTCGGTAGGATCCTCCGAGCAGTACTTC
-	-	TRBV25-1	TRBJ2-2	CATQNTGELFF	TGTGCCACACAGAACACCGGGGAGCTGTTTTTT
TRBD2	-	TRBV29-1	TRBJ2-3	CSGRESGRTDTQYF	TGCAGCGGGAGAGAGAGCGGGAGAACAGATACGCAGTATTTT
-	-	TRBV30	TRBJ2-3	CAWSQRRADTQYF	TGTGCCTGGAGTCAAAGGCGGGCAGATACGCAGTATTTT
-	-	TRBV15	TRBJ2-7	CATRAGQDSYEQYF	TGTGCCACCCGAGCGGGACAGGATTCCTACGAGCAGTACTTC
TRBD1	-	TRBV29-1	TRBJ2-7	CSVDQGAEQYF	TGCAGCGTTGATCAGGGGGCCGAGCAGTACTTC
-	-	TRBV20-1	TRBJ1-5	CSARDPSNQPQHF	TGCAGTGCTAGAGATCCCAGCAATCAGCCCCAGCATTTT
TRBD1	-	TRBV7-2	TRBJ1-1	CASSPAGTGGTEAFF	TGTGCCAGCAGCCCCGCAGGGACAGGGGGAACTGAAGCTTTCTTT
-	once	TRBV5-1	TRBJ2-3	CASSRMGINEDTQYF	TGCGCCAGCAGCAGGATGGGAATAAACGAAGATACGCAGTATTTT
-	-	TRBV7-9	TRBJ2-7	CASSPSGPYEQYF	TGTGCCAGCAGCCCTTCGGGCCCCTACGAGCAGTACTTC
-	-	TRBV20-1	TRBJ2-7	CSASDTREQYF	TGCAGTGCTAGCGACACCAGGGAGCAGTACTTC
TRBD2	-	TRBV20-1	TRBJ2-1	CSARLAGAYNEQFF	TGCAGTGCTAGACTAGCGGGAGCGTACAATGAGCAGTTCTTC
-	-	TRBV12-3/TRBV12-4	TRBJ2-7	CASSPATGTLVGQYF	TGTGCCAGCAGTCCCGCAACCGGGACCCTCGTCGGGCAGTACTTC
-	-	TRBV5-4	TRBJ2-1	CASSLEDFNEQFF	TGTGCCAGCAGCTTGGAGGATTTCAATGAGCAGTTCTTC
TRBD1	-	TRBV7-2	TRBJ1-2	CASSPNPGQGVYGYTF	TGTGCCAGCAGCCCGAACCCGGGACAGGGGGTCTATGGCTACACCTTC
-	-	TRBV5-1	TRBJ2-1	CASSTGPSSYNEQFF	TGCGCCAGCAGCACTGGACCCAGCTCCTACAATGAGCAGTTCTTC
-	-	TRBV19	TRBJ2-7	CASNRDGSYEQYF	TGTGCCAGTAATCGGGACGGGAGCTACGAGCAGTACTTC
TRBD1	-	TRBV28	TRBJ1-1	CASSALQGKAFF	TGTGCCAGCAGTGCGTTACAGGGGAAAGCTTTCTTT
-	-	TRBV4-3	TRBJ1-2	CASSQVAGNGGYTF	TGCGCCAGCAGCCAAGTAGCGGGGAATGGTGGCTACACCTTC
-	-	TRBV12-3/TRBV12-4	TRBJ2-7	CASRSSWEQYF	TGTGCCAGCAGATCCAGTTGGGAGCAGTACTTC
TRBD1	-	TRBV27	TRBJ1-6	CASSSPGQGPNSPLHF	TGTGCCAGCAGTTCCCCCGGACAGGGGCCTAATTCACCCCTCCACTTT
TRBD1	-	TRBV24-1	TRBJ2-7	CATGTGFSYEQYF	TGTGCCACCGGGACAGGGTTCTCCTACGAGCAGTACTTC
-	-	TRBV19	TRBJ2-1	CASSIGPVLNEQFF	TGTGCCAGTAGCATCGGGCCCGTATTGAATGAGCAGTTCTTC
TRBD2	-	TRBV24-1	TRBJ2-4	CATSDPSGRGNIQYF	TGTGCCACCAGTGACCCTAGCGGGAGGGGGAACATTCAGTACTTC
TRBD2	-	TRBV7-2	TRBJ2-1	CASSLGGSVYNEQFF	TGTGCCAGCAGCTTGGGCGGGAGCGTTTACAATGAGCAGTTCTTC
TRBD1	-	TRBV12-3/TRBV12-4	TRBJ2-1	CASSRQTGVSYNEQFF	TGTGCCAGCAGTCGCCAGACAGGGGTGTCCTACAATGAGCAGTTCTTC
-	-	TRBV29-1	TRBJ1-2	CSVVSDRNYGYTF	TGCAGCGTTGTCAGCGACAGGAACTATGGCTACACCTTC
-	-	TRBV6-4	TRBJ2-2	CASSRKRNTGELFF	TGTGCCAGCAGTCGGAAACGGAACACCGGGGAGCTGTTTTTT
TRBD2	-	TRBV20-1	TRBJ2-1	CSAELAGGQYEQFF	TGCAGTGCTGAACTAGCGGGAGGGCAGTATGAGCAGTTCTTC
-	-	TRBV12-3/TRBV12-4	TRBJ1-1	CASRWTGEGTEAFF	TGTGCCAGCAGGTGGACTGGGGAAGGCACTGAAGCTTTCTTT
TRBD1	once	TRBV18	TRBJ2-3	CASSPPRGRSTDTQYF	TGTGCCAGCTCACCGCCGAGGGGGCGTAGCACAGATACGCAGTATTTT
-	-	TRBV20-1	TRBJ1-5	CSARETTSNQPQHF	TGCAGTGCTAGAGAGACAACTAGCAATCAGCCCCAGCATTTT
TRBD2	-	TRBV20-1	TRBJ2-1	CSAARREGYYNEQFF	TGCAGTGCTGCCCGGCGGGAGGGTTATTACAATGAGCAGTTCTTC